This T cell receptor beta chain appears in the sequencing data of a study of blood T cell repertoires in COVID-19. Study-level information: Both acute and convalescent COVID-19 samples were obtained from the United States, Italy and Spain. T cells, B-cell-depleted T cells, or PBMCs supplied cDNA or gDNA.

V was pared by 5 bases and J by 9 bases, with 4 bases of the junction left unmatched. The CDR3 extends over 13 amino acids. Authors' processing steps: Cell counts per sample came from amplifying reference gene primers. Profiled with immunoSEQ multiplex PCR; TCRdb holds only in-frame clones, not every one. The D gene and trimming were derived from the DNA, and the V and J assignments and clone size from that table. The table has about 240,000 clones, 70% to 90% seen once. The material sequenced was peripheral blood. The V gene is TRBV12-3 or TRBV12-4, the J gene TRBJ1-6; 7 nucleotides agree with TRBD1. This receptor was identified in a woman in her sixties or seventies with active or convalescent COVID-19. The DNA of the CDR3 is TGTGCCAGCAGTCGGGACAGTAGTTCACCCCTCCACTTT. Translated: CASSRDSSSPLHF.